This T cell receptor (beta chain) comes out of a study of T cell responses to AZD1222 COVID-19 vaccine. Study-wide points: Spike regions recognized by vaccine-associated CD4 TCRs spanned the protein, led by 160-218 and 743-854. All repertoire sampling was performed exclusively after the peak T cell response. The donor cohort was predominantly white British with a female majority, and clonal diversity may have been underestimated.

Libraries were prepared by immunoSEQ multiplex PCR; TCRdb keeps only in-frame clonotypes and omits some of them. The sample has more than 95,000 clones, around 86% seen once. With regard to this clone: The antigen remains undetermined.

The receptor's source is an adult who received the MenACWY meningococcal vaccine as a control. The sample here was peripheral blood, taken 28 days after the second dose of the MenACWY control vaccine.

This CDR3 reads CASSTGSSGNTIYF. CDR3 nucleotides: TGCGCCAGCAGCACAGGGAGCTCTGGAAACACCATATATTTT. This chain links TRBV4-3 with TRBJ1-3; tentative D call: TRBD1 (6 bases). Trimming took off 5 bases at V and 0 bases at J, with 8 bases between the two ends. The CDR3 spans 14 residues. The germline V gene has CDR1 LGHNA and CDR2 YSLEER.